These T cell receptor beta chains were read from a single sample in a study of shared clonotypes between healthy human individuals. Data came from immunoSEQ multiplex PCR; TCRdb stores just in-frame clones and leaves some out. The table includes about 1.1 million clones, about 72% detected once. Sequencing was performed on memory CD4+ T cells from PBMCs. The receptors derive from a man aged 18 to 35 in good health. Some clones in this sample may be carry-over from other donors' samples. The CDR3 runs from the conserved cysteine through the conserved F or W. The order of the fields is CDR3 protein, CDR3 DNA, V gene, clone size, D gene, J gene, CDR3 length. A D gene is named only where the DNA matches it firmly. Clone size is given for some rows only: seen once, a few or many times, or a class if the clone is expanded.

CDR3aa: CASSSLTGHLGNTIYF
CDR3nt: TGTGCCAGCAGTTCACTCACGGGACACTTGGGAAACACCATATATTTT
v_gene: TRBV28
abundance: -
d_gene: -
j_gene: TRBJ1-3
len: 16

CDR3aa: CAWSVGGGPQPQHF
CDR3nt: TGTGCCTGGAGTGTAGGCGGGGGCCCTCAGCCCCAGCATTTT
v_gene: TRBV30
abundance: -
d_gene: -
j_gene: TRBJ1-5
len: 14

CDR3aa: CASSIGTGIYNEQFF
CDR3nt: TGTGCCAGTAGTATAGGGACTGGGATCTACAATGAGCAGTTCTTC
v_gene: TRBV19
abundance: -
d_gene: -
j_gene: TRBJ2-1
len: 15

CDR3aa: CASAERRANEKLFF
CDR3nt: TGTGCCAGTGCTGAGAGGAGGGCTAATGAAAAACTGTTTTTT
v_gene: TRBV19
abundance: -
d_gene: -
j_gene: TRBJ1-4
len: 14

CDR3aa: CASNSDRGDEQYF
CDR3nt: TGTGCCAGCAATTCCGACAGGGGGGACGAGCAGTACTTC
v_gene: TRBV2
abundance: -
d_gene: TRBD1
j_gene: TRBJ2-7
len: 13

CDR3aa: CAGGDADTQYF
CDR3nt: TGTGCCGGGGGAGACGCAGATACGCAGTATTTT
v_gene: TRBV9
abundance: -
d_gene: -
j_gene: TRBJ2-3
len: 11

CDR3aa: CASSLAGGQVTEAFF
CDR3nt: TGCGCCAGCAGCTTGGCTGGGGGGCAGGTCACTGAAGCTTTCTTT
v_gene: TRBV5-1
abundance: -
d_gene: -
j_gene: TRBJ1-1
len: 15

CDR3aa: CASSGQGALNTEAFF
CDR3nt: TGTGCCAGCAGTGGACAGGGGGCGCTCAACACTGAAGCTTTCTTT
v_gene: TRBV6-1
abundance: once
d_gene: TRBD1
j_gene: TRBJ1-1
len: 15

CDR3aa: CAWTPWGRTGEYEQYF
CDR3nt: TGTGCCTGGACCCCATGGGGCAGGACGGGCGAGTACGAGCAGTACTTC
v_gene: TRBV30
abundance: -
d_gene: -
j_gene: TRBJ2-7
len: 16

CDR3aa: CASSIDSGPYGYTF
CDR3nt: TGTGCCAGTAGTATAGACAGCGGACCTTATGGCTACACCTTC
v_gene: TRBV19
abundance: -
d_gene: -
j_gene: TRBJ1-2
len: 14

CDR3aa: CASGQRVPETQYF
CDR3nt: TGTGCCAGCGGGCAGCGGGTTCCGGAGACCCAGTACTTC
v_gene: TRBV6-6
abundance: -
d_gene: -
j_gene: TRBJ2-5
len: 13

CDR3aa: CASSWGGSEQYF
CDR3nt: TGTGCCAGCAGCTGGGGTGGCTCCGAGCAGTACTTC
v_gene: TRBV5-4
abundance: -
d_gene: -
j_gene: TRBJ2-7
len: 12

CDR3aa: CASATTSGRDTGELFF
CDR3nt: TGTGCCAGCGCAACGACTAGCGGGAGGGACACCGGGGAGCTGTTTTTT
v_gene: TRBV7-9
abundance: -
d_gene: TRBD2
j_gene: TRBJ2-2
len: 16

CDR3aa: CASSLGLAGVHEQFF
CDR3nt: TGTGCCAGCAGCTTAGGACTAGCGGGAGTACATGAGCAGTTCTTC
v_gene: TRBV7-2
abundance: -
d_gene: TRBD2
j_gene: TRBJ2-1
len: 15

CDR3aa: CASSKGGGNYEQYF
CDR3nt: TGTGCCAGCAGTAAAGGAGGCGGGAACTACGAGCAGTACTTC
v_gene: TRBV7-2
abundance: -
d_gene: -
j_gene: TRBJ2-7
len: 14

CDR3aa: CASSRTGGLYEQYF
CDR3nt: TGTGCCAGCAGCCGGACTGGAGGGCTTTACGAGCAGTACTTC
v_gene: TRBV27
abundance: -
d_gene: -
j_gene: TRBJ2-7
len: 14

CDR3aa: CASSPGTGEGREQYF
CDR3nt: TGTGCCAGCAGCCCGGGGACAGGGGAAGGGCGCGAGCAGTACTTC
v_gene: TRBV7-9
abundance: -
d_gene: TRBD1
j_gene: TRBJ2-7
len: 15

CDR3aa: CASSQPTGVQETQYF
CDR3nt: TGCGCCAGCAGCCAACCGACAGGGGTACAAGAGACCCAGTACTTC
v_gene: TRBV4-1
abundance: -
d_gene: TRBD1
j_gene: TRBJ2-5
len: 15

CDR3aa: CVIHDGGGKDTQYF
CDR3nt: TGTGTCATCCACGACGGAGGGGGCAAGGATACGCAGTATTTT
v_gene: TRBV7-9
abundance: -
d_gene: -
j_gene: TRBJ2-3
len: 14

CDR3aa: CASSLGTAPGTNEKLFF
CDR3nt: TGCGCCAGCAGCTTGGGGACCGCCCCAGGGACTAATGAAAAACTGTTTTTT
v_gene: TRBV5-1
abundance: -
d_gene: -
j_gene: TRBJ1-4
len: 17

CDR3aa: CASSLVAGASFRNEQFF
CDR3nt: TGCGCCAGCAGTTTGGTAGCGGGAGCAAGTTTTCGGAATGAGCAGTTCTTC
v_gene: TRBV5-1
abundance: once
d_gene: TRBD2
j_gene: TRBJ2-1
len: 17

CDR3aa: CSVRCRGGISYEQYF
CDR3nt: TGCAGCGTTCGCTGCAGGGGGGGGATATCCTACGAGCAGTACTTC
v_gene: TRBV29-1
abundance: once
d_gene: -
j_gene: TRBJ2-7
len: 15

CDR3aa: CASSPGQGARDTGELFF
CDR3nt: TGTGCCAGCAGTCCGGGACAGGGGGCGCGGGACACCGGGGAGCTGTTTTTT
v_gene: TRBV2
abundance: -
d_gene: TRBD1
j_gene: TRBJ2-2
len: 17

CDR3aa: CATTPRDRGLGTQYF
CDR3nt: TGTGCCACCACCCCACGGGACAGGGGCCTGGGGACCCAGTACTTC
v_gene: TRBV28
abundance: -
d_gene: TRBD1
j_gene: TRBJ2-5
len: 15

CDR3aa: CASSYPPGTVNEQFF
CDR3nt: TGTGCCAGCAGTTACCCACCCGGGACAGTGAATGAGCAGTTCTTC
v_gene: TRBV6-6
abundance: -
d_gene: TRBD1
j_gene: TRBJ2-1
len: 15

CDR3aa: CASSIGDTQYF
CDR3nt: TGTGCCAGTAGTATAGGGGATACGCAGTATTTT
v_gene: TRBV19
abundance: few
d_gene: -
j_gene: TRBJ2-3
len: 11

CDR3aa: CASSQDIVANTGELFF
CDR3nt: TGCGCCAGCAGCCAAGATATAGTCGCGAACACCGGGGAGCTGTTTTTT
v_gene: TRBV4-1
abundance: few
d_gene: -
j_gene: TRBJ2-2
len: 16

CDR3aa: CASSYLAGDAQYF
CDR3nt: TGTGCCAGCTCATATCTAGCGGGAGATGCGCAGTATTTT
v_gene: TRBV18
abundance: -
d_gene: TRBD2
j_gene: TRBJ2-3
len: 13

CDR3aa: CASSFSGFDYEQYF
CDR3nt: TGTGCCAGCAGTTTCTCGGGGTTTGACTACGAGCAGTACTTC
v_gene: TRBV28
abundance: -
d_gene: -
j_gene: TRBJ2-7
len: 14

CDR3aa: CASSLLAPVDQETQYF
CDR3nt: TGTGCCAGCAGTCTACTAGCGCCGGTCGACCAAGAGACCCAGTACTTC
v_gene: TRBV6-6
abundance: -
d_gene: TRBD2
j_gene: TRBJ2-5
len: 16

CDR3aa: CASIARTSTYNEQFF
CDR3nt: TGTGCCAGCATTGCCCGGACTAGCACGTACAATGAGCAGTTCTTC
v_gene: TRBV28
abundance: few
d_gene: TRBD2
j_gene: TRBJ2-1
len: 15

CDR3aa: CSVEGQGVAGYTF
CDR3nt: TGCAGCGTTGAAGGACAGGGAGTAGCTGGCTACACCTTC
v_gene: TRBV29-1
abundance: -
d_gene: TRBD1
j_gene: TRBJ1-2
len: 13

CDR3aa: CASSLGHLIAEAFF
CDR3nt: TGTGCCAGCAGCTTAGGGCATCTCATCGCTGAAGCTTTCTTT
v_gene: TRBV7-2
abundance: -
d_gene: -
j_gene: TRBJ1-1
len: 14

CDR3aa: CASSLHMASGPFSYEQYF
CDR3nt: TGTGCCAGCAGTTTACATATGGCTAGCGGCCCCTTTTCCTACGAGCAGTACTTC
v_gene: TRBV28
abundance: once
d_gene: TRBD2
j_gene: TRBJ2-7
len: 18

CDR3aa: CASSPNRNEQYF
CDR3nt: TGTGCCAGCTCACCAAACAGAAACGAGCAGTACTTC
v_gene: TRBV18
abundance: -
d_gene: -
j_gene: TRBJ2-7
len: 12

CDR3aa: CASSLLDSMHEQYF
CDR3nt: TGTGCCAGCAGCTTATTGGACAGTATGCACGAGCAGTACTTC
v_gene: TRBV7-9
abundance: -
d_gene: -
j_gene: TRBJ2-7
len: 14

CDR3aa: CASSLALPGVDQPQHF
CDR3nt: TGTGCCAGCAGTTTAGCTCTTCCAGGGGTCGATCAGCCCCAGCATTTT
v_gene: TRBV27
abundance: -
d_gene: -
j_gene: TRBJ1-5
len: 16

CDR3aa: CASSQLLAGGMYEQYF
CDR3nt: TGTGCCAGCAGCCAACTACTAGCGGGAGGTATGTACGAGCAGTACTTC
v_gene: TRBV4-2
abundance: few
d_gene: TRBD2
j_gene: TRBJ2-7
len: 16

CDR3aa: CASSTRQGSATGANVLTF
CDR3nt: TGTGCCAGCAGCACTCGACAGGGGTCGGCAACCGGGGCCAACGTCCTGACTTTC
v_gene: TRBV7-9
abundance: -
d_gene: TRBD1
j_gene: TRBJ2-6
len: 18

CDR3aa: CSVVIQGPGGAFF
CDR3nt: TGCAGCGTTGTGATTCAGGGTCCGGGAGGGGCTTTCTTT
v_gene: TRBV29-1
abundance: -
d_gene: -
j_gene: TRBJ1-1
len: 13

CDR3aa: CASSLAGSPYNEQFF
CDR3nt: TGTGCCAGCAGCTTAGCGGGTTCGCCCTACAATGAGCAGTTCTTC
v_gene: TRBV7-9
abundance: -
d_gene: -
j_gene: TRBJ2-1
len: 15

CDR3aa: CSVGVGGVGQPQHF
CDR3nt: TGCAGCGTTGGGGTAGGGGGCGTTGGTCAGCCCCAGCATTTT
v_gene: TRBV29-1
abundance: few
d_gene: TRBD1
j_gene: TRBJ1-5
len: 14

CDR3aa: CASSRPGEYEQYF
CDR3nt: TGTGCCAGCAGCCGACCAGGGGAGTACGAGCAGTACTTC
v_gene: TRBV7-3
abundance: -
d_gene: -
j_gene: TRBJ2-7
len: 13

CDR3aa: CASSFPRDRGVTEAFF
CDR3nt: TGTGCCAGCAGTTTCCCCCGGGACAGGGGTGTTACTGAAGCTTTCTTT
v_gene: TRBV28
abundance: -
d_gene: TRBD1
j_gene: TRBJ1-1
len: 16

CDR3aa: CASSLAHLGNEQFF
CDR3nt: TGTGCCAGCAGCTTAGCGCACCTGGGCAATGAGCAGTTCTTC
v_gene: TRBV7-2
abundance: -
d_gene: -
j_gene: TRBJ2-1
len: 14

CDR3aa: CASSVERWKRQAQRDNEQFF
CDR3nt: TGTGCCAGCAGCGTCGAGCGTTGGAAAAGACAGGCCCAAAGGGACAATGAGCAGTTCTTC
v_gene: TRBV9
abundance: few
d_gene: -
j_gene: TRBJ2-1
len: 20

CDR3aa: CASSRVGTGRRGYTF
CDR3nt: TGTGCCAGCAGCCGAGTGGGGACAGGGAGGCGCGGCTACACCTTC
v_gene: TRBV28
abundance: -
d_gene: TRBD1
j_gene: TRBJ1-2
len: 15

CDR3aa: CAWSVLSLANTGELFF
CDR3nt: TGTGCCTGGAGTGTGTTGAGTCTCGCGAACACCGGGGAGCTGTTTTTT
v_gene: TRBV30
abundance: -
d_gene: -
j_gene: TRBJ2-2
len: 16

CDR3aa: CASNTGWGTDTQYF
CDR3nt: TGCGCCAGCAATACAGGATGGGGCACAGATACGCAGTATTTT
v_gene: TRBV5-1
abundance: -
d_gene: -
j_gene: TRBJ2-3
len: 14

CDR3aa: CATSRDLAQGNTGELFF
CDR3nt: TGTGCCACCAGCAGAGATCTGGCGCAGGGGAACACCGGGGAGCTGTTTTTT
v_gene: TRBV15
abundance: -
d_gene: -
j_gene: TRBJ2-2
len: 17